This T cell receptor (beta chain) was recovered during a study of cytomegalovirus exposure and HLA in healthy donors. V was clipped by 1 base and J by 1 base; unmatched bases: 1. Germline V gives CDR1 SGHTA, CDR2 FQGNSA. The CDR3 covers 15 residues. In regard to this clone: Its specificity is unknown.

Use of 60 Vbeta and 13 Jbeta primers characterized the PCR. Method: immunoSEQ multiplex PCR; TCRdb's copy keeps in-frame clones and lacks some. The repertoire includes 200,000 to 250,000 clones, around 81% of them detected once, and 7% to 9% sits in the top ten. Study results and caveats: What was likely a sequencing artifact was a cluster of highly shared sequence variants.

This clonotype was sampled from a woman aged 55-70 years in good health and CMV-seropositive. Sequences were obtained from PBMCs. V and J are TRBV7-2 and TRBJ2-7; TRBD2 aligns across 10 bases. In DNA, the CDR3 is TGTGCCAGCAGCTTAGTAGCGGGAGGTTCCTACGAGCAGTACTTC. Translating it yields CASSLVAGGSYEQYF.